The T cell receptor beta chain described here comes from a study of cytomegalovirus exposure and HLA in healthy donors. In germline, CDR1 is MGHRA, CDR2 YSYEKL. J lost 4 bases, V lost 0 bases, and 9 bases had no gene match. CDR3 length equals 17 residues. In the case of this clone: The antigen remains undetermined.

Findings of the study overall: TCR sequences were mostly rare, though some public TCRs occurred in many donors. Researchers counted over 150 TCR beta chains as cytomegalovirus-associated. Subsequent analysis of the roughly 120 validation repertoires found a tendency for first-cohort TCR clusters to co-occur.

Profiled with immunoSEQ multiplex PCR; TCRdb holds only in-frame clones, not every one. There are about 160,000 clones in the sample; 85% to 90% occur only once, and 2.5% to 3.5% lies in the top ten. This TCR derives from a man aged 18 to 35 in good health and CMV-seronegative. The sequenced sample was PBMCs. The V call is TRBV4-1, the J call TRBJ2-7; 10 bases line up with TRBD2. The CDR3 reads CASSQEGTSDPIYEQYF. DNA for the CDR3: TGCGCCAGCAGCCAAGAAGGGACTAGCGACCCCATTTACGAGCAGTACTTC.